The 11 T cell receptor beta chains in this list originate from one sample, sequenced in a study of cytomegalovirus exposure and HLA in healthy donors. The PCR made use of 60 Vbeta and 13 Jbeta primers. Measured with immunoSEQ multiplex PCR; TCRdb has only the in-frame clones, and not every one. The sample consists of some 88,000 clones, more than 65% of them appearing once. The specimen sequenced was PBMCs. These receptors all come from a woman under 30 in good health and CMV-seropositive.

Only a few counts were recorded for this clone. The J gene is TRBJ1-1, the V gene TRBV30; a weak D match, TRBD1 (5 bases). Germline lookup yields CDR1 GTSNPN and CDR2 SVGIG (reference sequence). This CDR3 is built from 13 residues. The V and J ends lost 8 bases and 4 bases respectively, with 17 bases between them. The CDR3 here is CALLGGISTEAFF. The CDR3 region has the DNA TGTGCCCTCCTGGGGGGGATTAGCACTGAAGCTTTCTTT.

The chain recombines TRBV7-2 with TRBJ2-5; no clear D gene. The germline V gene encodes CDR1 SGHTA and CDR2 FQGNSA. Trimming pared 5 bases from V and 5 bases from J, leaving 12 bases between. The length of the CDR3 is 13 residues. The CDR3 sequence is CASSRGSDETQYF. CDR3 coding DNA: TGTGCCAGCAGCCGAGGTTCGGATGAGACCCAGTACTTC.

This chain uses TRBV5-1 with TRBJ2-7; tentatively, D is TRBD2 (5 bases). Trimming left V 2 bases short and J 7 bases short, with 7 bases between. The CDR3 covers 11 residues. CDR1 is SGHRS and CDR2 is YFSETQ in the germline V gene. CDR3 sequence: CASSLGLEQYF. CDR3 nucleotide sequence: TGCGCCAGCAGCTTAGGACTTGAGCAGTACTTC. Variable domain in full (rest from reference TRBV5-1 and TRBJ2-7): KAGVTQTPRYLIKTRGQQVTLSCSPISGHRSVSWYQQTPGQGLQFLFEYFSETQRNKGNFPGRFSGRQFSNSRSEMNVSTLELGDSALYLCASSLGLEQYFGPGTRLTVT.

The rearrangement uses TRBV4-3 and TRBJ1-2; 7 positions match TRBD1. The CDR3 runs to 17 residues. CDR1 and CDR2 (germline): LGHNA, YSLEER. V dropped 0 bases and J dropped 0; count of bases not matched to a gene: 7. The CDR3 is CASSQDHGQVANYGYTF. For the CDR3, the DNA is TGCGCCAGCAGCCAAGATCATGGACAGGTAGCTAACTATGGCTACACCTTC.

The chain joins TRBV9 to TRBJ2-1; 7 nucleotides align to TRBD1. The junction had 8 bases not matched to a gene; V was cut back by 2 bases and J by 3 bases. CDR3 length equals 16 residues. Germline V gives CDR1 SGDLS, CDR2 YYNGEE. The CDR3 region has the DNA TGTGCCAGCAGCGTGACCGGGACAGACCTCTACAATGAGCAGTTCTTC. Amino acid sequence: CASSVTGTDLYNEQFF.

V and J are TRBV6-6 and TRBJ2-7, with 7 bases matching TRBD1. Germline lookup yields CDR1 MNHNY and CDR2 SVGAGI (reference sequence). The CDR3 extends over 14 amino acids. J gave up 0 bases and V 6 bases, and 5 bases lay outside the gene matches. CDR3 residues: CASRDRPSSYEQYF. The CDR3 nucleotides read TGTGCCAGCAGGGACAGGCCCAGCTCCTACGAGCAGTACTTC.

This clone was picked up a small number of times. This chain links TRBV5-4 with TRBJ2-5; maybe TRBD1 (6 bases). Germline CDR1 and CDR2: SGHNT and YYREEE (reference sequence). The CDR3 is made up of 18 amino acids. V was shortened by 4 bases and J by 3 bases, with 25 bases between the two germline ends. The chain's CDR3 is CASSPGPERGTREETQYF. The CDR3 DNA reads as TGTGCCAGCAGCCCTGGCCCTGAACGAGGGACAAGGGAAGAGACCCAGTACTTC.

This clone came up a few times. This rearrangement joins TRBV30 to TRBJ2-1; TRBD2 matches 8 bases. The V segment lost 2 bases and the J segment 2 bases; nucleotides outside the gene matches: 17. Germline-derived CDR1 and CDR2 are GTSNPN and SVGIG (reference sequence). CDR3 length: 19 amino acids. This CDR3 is CAWSNPAGAPPEPYNEQFF. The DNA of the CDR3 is TGTGCCTGGAGTAACCCAGCGGGAGCCCCCCCGGAGCCCTACAATGAGCAGTTCTTC.

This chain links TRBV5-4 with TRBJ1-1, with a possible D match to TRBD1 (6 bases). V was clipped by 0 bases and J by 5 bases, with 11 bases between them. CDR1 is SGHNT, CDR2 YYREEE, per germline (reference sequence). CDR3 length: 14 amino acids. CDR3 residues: CASSLDRVRTEAFF. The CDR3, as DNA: TGTGCCAGCAGCTTGGACAGGGTGCGAACTGAAGCTTTCTTT.

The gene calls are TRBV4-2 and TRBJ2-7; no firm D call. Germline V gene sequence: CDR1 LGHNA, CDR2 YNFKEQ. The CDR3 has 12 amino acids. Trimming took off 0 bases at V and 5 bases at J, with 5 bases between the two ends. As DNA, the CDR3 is TGTGCCAGCAGCCAAGATCGGGACGAGCAGTACTTC. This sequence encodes CASSQDRDEQYF.

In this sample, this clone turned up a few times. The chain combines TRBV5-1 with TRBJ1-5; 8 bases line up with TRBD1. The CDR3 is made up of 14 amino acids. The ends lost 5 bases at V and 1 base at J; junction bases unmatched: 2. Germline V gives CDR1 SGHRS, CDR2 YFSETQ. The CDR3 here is CASRQGVSNQPQHF. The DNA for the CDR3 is TGCGCCAGCAGACAGGGGGTGAGCAATCAGCCCCAGCATTTT. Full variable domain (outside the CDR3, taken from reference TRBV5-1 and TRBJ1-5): KAGVTQTPRYLIKTRGQQVTLSCSPISGHRSVSWYQQTPGQGLQFLFEYFSETQRNKGNFPGRFSGRQFSNSRSEMNVSTLELGDSALYLCASRQGVSNQPQHFGDGTRLSIL.